These 10 T cell receptor beta chains came from one sample sequenced in a study of T cell repertoires in cytomegalovirus infection. A single record per CDR3 protein comes from TCRdb applying MiXCR to the reads. The data contain 900,000 to 950,000 distinct CDR3 sequences, about 33% of them singletons. No antigen has been assigned to these receptors. This specimen consisted of cultured CD8+ T cells from PBMCs, obtained from culture after CMV antigen stimulation. The origin of the receptors is a human donor in good health (CMV status not recorded). Some clones in this sample may be carry-over from other donors' samples.

The J gene is TRBJ1-1, the V gene TRBV20-1, with D unclear. The germline V and J ends were trimmed by 0 bases and 1 base, with 9 bases remaining between them. Looked up from germline, CDR1 is DFQATT and CDR2 is SNEGSKA (reference sequence). The CDR3 covers 14 residues. CDR3 sequence (DNA): TGCAGTGCTAGAGACGGCCGGGGGAACACTGAAGCTTTCTTT. Its protein product is CSARDGRGNTEAFF.

The rearrangement joins TRBV6-5 to TRBJ2-1; D gene unclear. V was clipped by 0 bases and J by 9 bases, with 12 bases between them. The CDR3 covers 14 residues. The germline V gene has CDR1 MNHEY and CDR2 SVGAGI. CDR3 nucleotide sequence: TGTGCCAGCAGTTACTCTGAGACCACGGGTGAGCAGTTCTTC. Its translation: CASSYSETTGEQFF.

This clonotype was picked up many times. The V and J genes are TRBV7-2 and TRBJ2-1, with TRBD1 matching 9 bases. The germline V gene encodes CDR1 SGHTA and CDR2 FQGNSA. This CDR3 contains 14 residues. After removal of 7 bases from V and 8 bases from J, the junction contained 9 bases not matched to a gene. CDR3 region: CASILGDRVHEQFF. In nucleotides, the CDR3 is TGTGCCAGCATCCTGGGGGACAGGGTACATGAGCAGTTCTTC.

The chain has TRBV4-1 and TRBJ2-1, with 8 positions matching TRBD1. From germline, CDR1 is MGHRA and CDR2 YSYEKL. The CDR3 is made up of 15 amino acids. V shed 2 bases and J 5 bases; nucleotides not matched to a gene: 5. The CDR3 is CASSQYRTGNNEQFF. The CDR3 DNA is TGCGCCAGCAGCCAATACCGGACAGGGAACAATGAGCAGTTCTTC.

CDR3 loop: CASSERTVTDTQYF. The CDR3 DNA sequence: TGTGCCAGCAGTGAAAGGACCGTTACAGATACGCAGTATTTT. J is TRBJ2-3 and V is TRBV6-1, with D unresolved. The germline V gene has CDR1 MNHNS and CDR2 SASEGT. The V and J ends lost 2 bases and 3 bases respectively, with 9 bases between them. The CDR3 has 14 amino acids.

This clonotype came up many times. The V gene is TRBV7-2, the J gene TRBJ1-2; 7 bases agree with TRBD1. With V trimmed by 3 bases and J by 5 bases, 9 bases remained unmatched. Germline CDR1 SGHTA, CDR2 FQGNSA. The CDR3 is made up of 15 amino acids. CDR3 DNA: TGTGCCAGCAGCTTGGGGTCCGGGACAGCTTATGGCTACACCTTC. It yields the protein CASSLGSGTAYGYTF. The full variable domain, in which reference TRBV7-2 and TRBJ1-2 provide the parts outside the CDR3, is GAGVSQSPSNKVTEKGKDVELRCDPISGHTALYWYRQSLGQGLEFLIYFQGNSAPDKSGLPSDRFSAERTGGSVSTLTIQRTQQEDSAVYLCASSLGSGTAYGYTFGSGTRLTVV.

The V call is TRBV20-1, the J call TRBJ2-1; 7 bases are a match to TRBD1. Germline assignment: CDR1 DFQATT and CDR2 SNEGSKA (reference sequence). J gave up 3 bases and V 3 bases, and 8 bases lay outside the gene matches. The CDR3 loop spans 15 amino acids. This CDR3 is CSASARDSYYNEQFF. For the CDR3, the DNA is TGCAGTGCTAGCGCCCGGGACAGTTACTACAATGAGCAGTTCTTC.

The chain combines TRBV10-3 with TRBJ2-5; 7 bases are shared with TRBD1. Germline V gene sequence: CDR1 ENHRY, CDR2 SYGVKD. The CDR3 covers 12 residues. V shed 11 bases, J shed 2 bases, and the junction held 5 bases outside the gene matches. CDR3 loop: CASATGQETQYF. CDR3 DNA sequence: TGTGCCTCGGCGACAGGGCAAGAGACCCAGTACTTC.

This clonotype was picked up many times. The chain combines TRBV6-2 or TRBV6-3 with TRBJ1-5, with D possibly TRBD1 on 5 matching bases. The CDR3 loop spans 15 amino acids. V gave up 2 bases and J gave up 5 bases, with 13 bases separating them. Germline V gene lookup returns CDR1 MNHEY and CDR2 SVGEGT. Written as DNA, the CDR3 is TGTGCCAGCAGTTACAGGGGCGCTACCGATCAGCCCCAGCATTTT. As protein: CASSYRGATDQPQHF.

The DNA for the CDR3 is TGTGCCAGCAGTTTCCAGACAGGGAGTGATGGGACCCAGTACTTC. Encoded protein: CASSFQTGSDGTQYF. The V and J genes are TRBV27 and TRBJ2-5, with 7 positions matching TRBD1. The trim removed 3 bases at V and 7 bases at J, leaving 11 bases unmatched. Germline values: CDR1 MNHEY, CDR2 SMNVEV (reference sequence). The CDR3 has 15 amino acids.